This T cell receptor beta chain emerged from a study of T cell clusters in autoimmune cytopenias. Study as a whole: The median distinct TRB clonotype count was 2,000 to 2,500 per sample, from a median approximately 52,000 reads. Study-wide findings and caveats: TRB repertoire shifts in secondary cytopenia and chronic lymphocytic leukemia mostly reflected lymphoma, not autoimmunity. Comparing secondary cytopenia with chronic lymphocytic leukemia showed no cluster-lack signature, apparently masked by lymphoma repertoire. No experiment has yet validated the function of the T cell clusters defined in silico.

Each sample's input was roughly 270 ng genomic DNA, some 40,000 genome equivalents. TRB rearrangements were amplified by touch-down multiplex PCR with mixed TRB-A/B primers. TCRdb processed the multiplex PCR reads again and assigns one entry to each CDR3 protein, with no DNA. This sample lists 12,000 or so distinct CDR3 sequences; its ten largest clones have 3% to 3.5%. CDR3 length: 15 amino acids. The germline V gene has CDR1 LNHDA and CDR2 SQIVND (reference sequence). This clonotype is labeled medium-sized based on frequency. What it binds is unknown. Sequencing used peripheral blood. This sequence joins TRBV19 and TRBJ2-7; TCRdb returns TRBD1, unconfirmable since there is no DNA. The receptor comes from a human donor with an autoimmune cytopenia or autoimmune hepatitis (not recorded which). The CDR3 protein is CASSGRTGGAYEQYF.